This passage covers 24 T cell receptor beta chains from one sample sequenced in a study of T cells in Graves' hyperthyroidism and ophthalmopathy. Template material for amplifying TCR beta CDR3 regions consisted of RNA transcripts. First-round RT-PCR targeting the TCR CDR3 was performed with the HTBI primer set. TCRdb ran MiXCR on the multiplex PCR reads and lists one entry per CDR3 protein. The sample lists 620,000 or so distinct CDR3 sequences; about 15% were seen once. What was sequenced was blood. These receptors all come from a woman aged 45-59 years with Graves' ophthalmopathy.

V is TRBV9 and J is TRBJ1-6; 7 bases agree with TRBD1. The ends lost 3 bases at V and 9 bases at J; junction bases unmatched: 9. The CDR3 loop spans 15 amino acids. Germline values: CDR1 SGDLS, CDR2 YYNGEE. CDR3: CASSGRQGRGSPLHF. The CDR3 bases are TGTGCCAGCAGCGGTCGACAGGGTCGAGGTTCACCCCTCCACTTT.

This clonotype turned up a few times. A much bigger clone sits one base away, suggesting this may be a read error. The CDR3 is CSECPGLACDTYEQYF. The CDR3 nucleotides are TGCAGTGAATGCCCGGGACTAGCGTGTGATACCTACGAGCAGTACTTC. V is TRBV20-1 and J is TRBJ2-7; 10 bases match TRBD2. Germline V gene sequence: CDR1 DFQATT, CDR2 SNEGSKA (reference sequence). V shed 7 bases and J 2 bases; nucleotides not matched to a gene: 14. CDR3 length: 16 residues.

This clonotype was counted ten times or more. The CDR3 region has the DNA TGTGCCAGCAGTCGACTCAGGGATTGGCATGGCTACACCTTC. Translating gives CASSRLRDWHGYTF. The rearrangement links TRBV28 to TRBJ1-2, with D possibly being TRBD1 (5 bases). V dropped 5 bases and J dropped 6 bases, with 16 bases sitting between them. Germline-derived CDR1 and CDR2 are MDHEN and SYDVKM. This CDR3 is built from 14 residues.

This chain uses TRBV20-1 with TRBJ2-3; 11 positions match TRBD2. The CDR3 is made up of 17 amino acids. Per the germline V gene, CDR1 is DFQATT and CDR2 is SNEGSKA (reference sequence). Germline trimming cut 6 bases from V and 4 bases from J; bases unmatched to any gene: 15. The CDR3 here is CSAIGTSGITIPDTQYF. CDR3 nucleotide sequence: TGCAGTGCGATCGGGACTAGCGGCATTACCATTCCAGATACGCAGTATTTT.

V gene TRBV3-1 combines with J gene TRBJ2-1; tentatively, D is TRBD2 (5 bases). The V and J ends lost 2 bases and 1 base respectively, with 12 bases between them. CDR1 LGHDT and CDR2 YNNKEL come from the germline V gene (reference sequence). The CDR3 loop spans 16 amino acids. The chain's CDR3 is CASSQWGSGSYNEQFF. The DNA of the CDR3 is TGTGCCAGCAGCCAATGGGGATCGGGATCCTACAATGAGCAGTTCTTC.

At least ten counts were recorded for this clonotype. V and J are TRBV20-1 and TRBJ2-3; TRBD1 might be the D (6 bases). CDR3 size: 12 residues. CDR1 and CDR2 (germline): DFQATT, SNEGSKA (reference sequence). CDR3 sequence: CRTGFSTDTQYF. As DNA, the CDR3 is TGCAGAACAGGGTTTAGCACAGATACGCAGTATTTT.

This clonotype was counted a few times. This chain links TRBV6-5 with TRBJ1-6; D call uncertain. CDR3 length: 15 amino acids. The V gene lost 0 bases and the J gene lost 3 bases, with 6 bases spanning the gap. The germline CDR1 and CDR2 sequences are MNHEY and SVGAGI. This CDR3 reads CASSYSGDYNSPLHF. The CDR3 nucleotides read TGTGCCAGCAGTTACTCTGGGGACTATAATTCACCCCTCCACTTT.

This clonotype was seen a few times. The gene calls are TRBV20-1 and TRBJ2-3; the match to TRBD2 covers 13 bases. J lost 5 bases, V lost 6 bases, and 8 bases had no gene match. The germline CDR1 and CDR2 sequences are DFQATT and SNEGSKA (reference sequence). This CDR3 has 15 amino acids. The CDR3 reads CSALAGGRWGDTQYF. The CDR3 DNA sequence: TGCAGTGCACTAGCGGGAGGGCGGTGGGGAGATACGCAGTATTTT.

The table lists this clonotype with many counts. The chain combines TRBV27 with TRBJ2-1, with TRBD2 identical over 16 bases. Trimming cost V 3 bases and J 4 bases; bases outside gene matches: 9. This CDR3 has 19 residues. From germline, CDR1 is MNHEY and CDR2 SMNVEV (reference sequence). The CDR3 DNA reads TGTGCCAGCAGTTTGCAGCCGGGACTAGCGGGAGGGGGTTACAATGAGCAGTTCTTC. Its translation is CASSLQPGLAGGGYNEQFF.

This clonotype was counted between two and nine times. The CDR3, as DNA: TGTGCCAGCAGCTTGGCCTTCGGTGCGGGTGACACCGGGGAGCTGTTTTTT. This sequence encodes CASSLAFGAGDTGELFF. The V call is TRBV5-6, the J call TRBJ2-2; D may be TRBD2 (5 bases). The CDR3 has 17 amino acids. From germline, CDR1 is SGHDT and CDR2 YYEEEE. V lost 0 bases and J 3 bases, leaving 15 bases between the germline ends.

This clonotype appeared many times. This chain joins TRBV20-1 and TRBJ1-5; 9 positions agree with TRBD1. This CDR3 comprises 12 residues. With V trimmed by 6 bases and J by 7 bases, 4 bases remained unmatched. From germline, CDR1 is DFQATT and CDR2 SNEGSKA (reference sequence). The CDR3 region is CSAGDRDQPQHF. The CDR3 DNA follows: TGCAGTGCAGGGGACAGGGACCAGCCCCAGCATTTT.

About this clonotype: This may be a read error, as it is one base from a much larger clone. The chain links TRBV5-1 to TRBJ2-7; D might be TRBD1 (7 bases). The V gene lost 3 bases and the J gene lost 5 bases, with 12 bases spanning the gap. Germline values: CDR1 SGHRS, CDR2 YFSETQ. The CDR3 runs to 13 residues. For the CDR3, the DNA is TGCGCCAGCAGCTGGGGACAGCGGGACGAGCAGTACTTC. Encoded protein: CASSWGQRDEQYF.

This rearrangement joins TRBV5-4 to TRBJ2-3; weak D call: TRBD2 (6 bases). This CDR3 is built from 15 residues. Germline lookup yields CDR1 SGHNT and CDR2 YYREEE (reference sequence). Between the trimmed V and J ends, which lost 6 bases and 3 bases, there was a span of 17 bases. CDR3 loop: CASKKTGTETDTQYF. Written as DNA, the CDR3 is TGTGCCAGCAAAAAAACCGGGACTGAGACAGATACGCAGTATTTT.

The rearrangement links TRBV18 to TRBJ2-5; the D gene could be TRBD1 or TRBD2 (6 bases each). V was cut by 3 bases and J by 5 bases, with 13 bases left in between. This CDR3 is built from 14 residues. The germline gives CDR1 KGHSH, CDR2 LQKENI. The CDR3 is CASSPTGTPETQYF. In DNA, the CDR3 is TGTGCCAGCTCACCTACAGGGACTCCGGAGACCCAGTACTTC.

In its sample, this clonotype was seen many times. V gene TRBV30 combines with J gene TRBJ2-7; unclear D gene. CDR1 is GTSNPN and CDR2 is SVGIG in the germline V gene (reference sequence). V lost 3 bases, J lost 0 bases, and 15 bases lay in between. This CDR3 has 15 amino acids. CDR3 loop: CAWSDRLLTSYEQYF. The CDR3 nucleotides read TGTGCCTGGAGCGACCGCTTACTTACCTCCTACGAGCAGTACTTC.

This clonotype was picked up many times. The chain combines TRBV20-1 with TRBJ1-5; D is undetermined. Per the germline V gene, CDR1 is DFQATT and CDR2 is SNEGSKA (reference sequence). The CDR3 contains 17 residues. V lost 0 bases, J lost 1 base, and 16 bases lay in between. Here the CDR3 DNA reads TGCAGTGCTAGAGATCGGGTAGGCCTCCAAAGCAATCAGCCCCAGCATTTT. It encodes CSARDRVGLQSNQPQHF.

This sequence joins TRBV19 and TRBJ1-2; 7 bases fit TRBD1. CDR1 and CDR2 from the germline V gene are LNHDA and SQIVND (reference sequence). CDR3 size: 13 residues. With V trimmed by 6 bases and J by 7 bases, 8 bases remained unmatched. CDR3: CASRFRQGGGYTF. The DNA of the CDR3 is TGTGCCAGTAGGTTTCGACAGGGTGGTGGCTACACCTTC.

This clonotype was seen ten or more times. The V gene is TRBV20-1, the J gene TRBJ2-5, with 7 bases identical to TRBD2. V trimming: 0 bases; J trimming: 5 bases; junction bases outside the gene matches: 9. The CDR3 covers 15 residues. In germline, CDR1 is DFQATT, CDR2 SNEGSKA (reference sequence). The CDR3 protein is CSARDPRGVWETQYF. The CDR3 bases are TGCAGTGCTAGAGATCCTCGGGGGGTTTGGGAGACCCAGTACTTC.

CDR3 region: CSASVGLPNTGELFF. The CDR3 DNA reads as TGCAGTGCTAGTGTAGGGCTGCCAAACACCGGGGAGCTGTTTTTT. The chain links TRBV20-1 to TRBJ2-2; D ambiguous. CDR3 size: 15 residues. Trimming pared 3 bases from V and 2 bases from J, leaving 13 bases between. CDR1 and CDR2 from the germline V gene are DFQATT and SNEGSKA (reference sequence).

This clonotype was detected ten times or more. The V gene is TRBV19, the J gene TRBJ2-1, with TRBD2 identical over 8 bases. V dropped 0 bases and J dropped 10; count of bases not matched to a gene: 8. The V gene's germline CDR1 is LNHDA and CDR2 SQIVND (reference sequence). The CDR3 sequence is 15 residues long. The CDR3 DNA reads as TGTGCCAGTAGTATAGAAGGGTGGCTAGCGGGCGAGCAGTTCTTC. Translated: CASSIEGWLAGEQFF.

This clonotype showed up many times. The J gene is TRBJ1-3, the V gene TRBV29-1; D may be TRBD1 (5 bases). V shed 2 bases and J shed 9 bases, with 17 bases lying between them. Germline V lookup: CDR1 SQVTM, CDR2 ANQGSEA. CDR3 length equals 14 residues. The CDR3 DNA sequence: TGCAGCGTTGAAATTACCGGGGGATTAGGCACCATATATTTT. Translated, it gives CSVEITGGLGTIYF.

This clonotype was picked up many times. The V and J genes are TRBV7-2 and TRBJ2-3, with D tentatively TRBD2 (6 bases). Germline assignment: CDR1 SGHTA and CDR2 FQGNSA. V was shortened by 5 bases and J by 4 bases, with 13 bases between the two germline ends. CDR3 length: 14 amino acids. The CDR3 loop is CASSISGSPDTQYF. CDR3 sequence (DNA): TGTGCCAGCAGCATATCCGGGAGCCCAGATACGCAGTATTTT.

This clonotype was detected only a few times. The gene calls are TRBV20-1 and TRBJ2-3, with 10 bases matching TRBD2. The CDR3 spans 14 residues. With 0 bases clipped from V and 6 bases from J, the junction kept 3 bases outside the gene matches. Germline V gene sequence: CDR1 DFQATT, CDR2 SNEGSKA (reference sequence). The CDR3 DNA follows: TGCAGTGCTAGAGAGGCTAGCGGGAGTGATACGCAGTATTTT. Residues: CSAREASGSDTQYF.

There are many counts of this clonotype. CDR3 protein: CASSPPRGTDTQYF. CDR3 nucleotide sequence: TGTGCCAGCTCACCTCCGAGGGGCACAGATACGCAGTATTTT. The chain uses TRBV18 and TRBJ2-3; D perhaps matches TRBD2 (5 bases). Germline V gene lookup returns CDR1 KGHSH and CDR2 LQKENI. Trimming removed 3 bases at V and 1 base at J, with 8 bases between. This CDR3 has 14 amino acids.